This TCR beta chain was recorded in a study of blood T cell repertoires in COVID-19. Study-wide background: COVID-19 samples, acute and convalescent, were from the United States, Italy and Spain. In each case, the material was cDNA or gDNA derived from T cells, B-cell-depleted T cells, or PBMCs.

TCRdb's table, derived via immunoSEQ multiplex PCR, lists solely in-frame clones and lacks some. The data show approximately 140,000 clones, about 82% seen once. The CDR3 is 16 amino acids. The germline V gene encodes CDR1 ENHRY and CDR2 SYGVKD. The V segment lost 3 bases and the J segment 0 bases; nucleotides outside the gene matches: 6. V and J are TRBV10-3 and TRBJ2-5; TRBD1 aligns across 8 bases. The sample was peripheral blood. The receptor was isolated from a middle-aged woman with active or convalescent COVID-19. The CDR3 protein is CAISDEMTGDQETQYF. In nucleotides, the CDR3 is TGTGCCATCAGTGATGAGATGACAGGGGACCAAGAGACCCAGTACTTC.